These T cell receptor beta chains were read from a single sample in a study of T-cell memory formation after mild COVID-19. In TCRdb, the 5' RACE reads were re-called with MiXCR into one record per CDR3 protein. This table holds 250,000 or so distinct CDR3 sequences, roughly 18% found once. The specimen sequenced was PBMCs or a T cell subset sorted from them (not recorded which). Every receptor here comes from a man younger than 35 who had mild COVID-19 (a few samples of this study predate the infection). Cell type and time point are not known. CDR3s include the opening cysteine and the closing phenylalanine or tryptophan. Each record gives: V gene, CDR3 length, J gene, clone size, D gene, CDR3 protein, CDR3 DNA. The D gene is left open where the match is weak. Not all rows give a size; the values are once, few, many and, for expanded clones, a class.

v_call: TRBV20-1
cdr3_length: 14
j_call: TRBJ1-2
clone_size: few
d_call: -
cdr3_aa: CSAAAPVSNYGYTF
cdr3_nt: TGCAGTGCTGCGGCTCCGGTCTCTAACTATGGCTACACCTTC

v_call: TRBV5-1
cdr3_length: 15
j_call: TRBJ2-5
clone_size: -
d_call: TRBD2
cdr3_aa: CASSWRGADRETQYF
cdr3_nt: TGCGCCAGCAGCTGGCGGGGGGCCGATAGAGAGACCCAGTACTTC

v_call: TRBV7-8
cdr3_length: 11
j_call: TRBJ1-1
clone_size: few
d_call: -
cdr3_aa: CASSRGDSAFF
cdr3_nt: TGTGCCAGCAGTCGGGGCGACTCAGCTTTCTTT

v_call: TRBV6-5
cdr3_length: 15
j_call: TRBJ1-3
clone_size: -
d_call: TRBD1
cdr3_aa: CASREQGARGNTIYF
cdr3_nt: TGTGCCAGCAGGGAGCAGGGGGCGCGAGGAAACACCATATATTTT

v_call: TRBV2
cdr3_length: 13
j_call: TRBJ2-7
clone_size: few
d_call: TRBD1
cdr3_aa: CASGGDRAYEQYF
cdr3_nt: TGTGCCAGCGGGGGGGACAGGGCGTACGAGCAGTACTTC

v_call: TRBV18
cdr3_length: 16
j_call: TRBJ2-1
clone_size: few
d_call: TRBD2
cdr3_aa: CASSPLLAGGSGEQFF
cdr3_nt: TGTGCCAGCTCACCACTACTAGCGGGGGGTTCCGGGGAGCAGTTCTTC

v_call: TRBV5-8
cdr3_length: 13
j_call: TRBJ1-1
clone_size: -
d_call: TRBD1
cdr3_aa: CASSFTGGLGAFF
cdr3_nt: TGTGCCAGCAGCTTTACAGGGGGATTAGGAGCTTTCTTT

v_call: TRBV7-2
cdr3_length: 17
j_call: TRBJ1-2
clone_size: -
d_call: TRBD1
cdr3_aa: CASSPDRGRLRDYGYTF
cdr3_nt: TGTGCCAGCAGCCCTGACAGGGGGCGGCTGCGGGACTATGGCTACACCTTC

v_call: TRBV20-1
cdr3_length: 13
j_call: TRBJ1-1
clone_size: few
d_call: -
cdr3_aa: CSASFGAPTEAFF
cdr3_nt: TGCAGTGCGAGTTTCGGAGCTCCCACTGAAGCTTTCTTT

v_call: TRBV3-1
cdr3_length: 15
j_call: TRBJ1-5
clone_size: -
d_call: -
cdr3_aa: CASSQGGGRDQPQHF
cdr3_nt: TGTGCCAGCAGCCAAGGCGGCGGTCGGGATCAGCCCCAGCATTTT

v_call: TRBV29-1
cdr3_length: 14
j_call: TRBJ2-1
clone_size: -
d_call: -
cdr3_aa: CSVETQGRYNEQFF
cdr3_nt: TGCAGCGTTGAGACGCAGGGGCGGTACAATGAGCAGTTCTTC

v_call: TRBV20-1
cdr3_length: 15
j_call: TRBJ1-6
clone_size: -
d_call: TRBD1
cdr3_aa: CSASPGQGFYSPLHF
cdr3_nt: TGCAGTGCTAGTCCGGGACAGGGGTTTTATTCACCCCTCCACTTT

v_call: TRBV7-2
cdr3_length: 16
j_call: TRBJ2-2
clone_size: -
d_call: TRBD2
cdr3_aa: CASSLVLAGGPGELFF
cdr3_nt: TGTGCCAGCAGCTTAGTGCTAGCGGGGGGGCCCGGGGAGCTGTTTTTT

v_call: TRBV12-3/TRBV12-4
cdr3_length: 13
j_call: TRBJ1-2
clone_size: -
d_call: -
cdr3_aa: CASSLLLHYGYTF
cdr3_nt: TGTGCCAGCAGTTTACTGTTACACTATGGCTACACCTTC

v_call: TRBV28
cdr3_length: 14
j_call: TRBJ1-4
clone_size: -
d_call: -
cdr3_aa: CASNLPRVNEKLFF
cdr3_nt: TGTGCCAGCAACCTCCCCAGGGTGAATGAAAAACTGTTTTTT

v_call: TRBV28
cdr3_length: 15
j_call: TRBJ2-3
clone_size: -
d_call: -
cdr3_aa: CASSFRGAGADTQYF
cdr3_nt: TGTGCCAGCAGTTTTCGGGGGGCCGGGGCAGATACGCAGTATTTT

v_call: TRBV5-1
cdr3_length: 15
j_call: TRBJ2-1
clone_size: many
d_call: TRBD2
cdr3_aa: CASSLEAAGVGEQFF
cdr3_nt: TGCGCCAGCAGCTTGGAAGCAGCGGGGGTGGGTGAGCAGTTCTTC